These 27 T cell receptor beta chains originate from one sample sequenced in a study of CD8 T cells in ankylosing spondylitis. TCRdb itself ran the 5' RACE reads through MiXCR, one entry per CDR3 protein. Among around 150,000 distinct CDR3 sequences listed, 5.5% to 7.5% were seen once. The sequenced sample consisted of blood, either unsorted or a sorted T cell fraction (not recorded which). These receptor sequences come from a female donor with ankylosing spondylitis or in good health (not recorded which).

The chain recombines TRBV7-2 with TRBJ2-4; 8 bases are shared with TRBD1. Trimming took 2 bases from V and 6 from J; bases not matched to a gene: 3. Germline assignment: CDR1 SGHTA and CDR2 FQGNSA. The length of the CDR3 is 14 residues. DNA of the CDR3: TGTGCCAGCAGCTTACCAGGGACAGGAAACATTCAGTACTTC. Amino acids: CASSLPGTGNIQYF.

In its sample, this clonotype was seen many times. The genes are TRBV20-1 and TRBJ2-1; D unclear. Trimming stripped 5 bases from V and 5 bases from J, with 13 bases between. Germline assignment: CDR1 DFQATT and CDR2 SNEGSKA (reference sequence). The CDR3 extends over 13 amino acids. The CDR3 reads CSAAPTENNEQFF. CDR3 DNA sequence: TGCAGTGCTGCCCCTACAGAAAACAATGAGCAGTTCTTC.

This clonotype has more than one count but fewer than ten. The CDR3 sequence: CASSPPGTDTQYF. CDR3 DNA sequence: TGTGCCAGCTCACCACCTGGGACAGATACGCAGTATTTT. The chain is built from TRBV18 and TRBJ2-3, with D unresolved. Trimming took 0 bases from V and 3 from J, leaving 4 bases between them. The CDR3 has 13 residues. Germline V gene data show CDR1 as KGHSH and CDR2 as LQKENI.

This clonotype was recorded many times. Here the CDR3 DNA reads TGTGCCAGCAGCTTGGACGTTTTCTCTAACGAGCAGTACTTC. Translated, it gives CASSLDVFSNEQYF. The rearrangement joins TRBV7-6 to TRBJ2-7; D is ambiguous. CDR1 is SGHVS, CDR2 FNYEAQ, per germline. The V end was cut by 3 bases, the J end by 5 bases, with 14 bases between. The CDR3 consists of 14 residues. Full variable domain (rest looked up from reference TRBV7-6 and TRBJ2-7): GAGVSQSPRYKVTKRGQDVALRCDPISGHVSLYWYRQALGQGPEFLTYFNYEAQQDKSGLPNDRFSAERPEGSISTLTIQRTEQRDSAMYRCASSLDVFSNEQYFGPGTRLTVT.

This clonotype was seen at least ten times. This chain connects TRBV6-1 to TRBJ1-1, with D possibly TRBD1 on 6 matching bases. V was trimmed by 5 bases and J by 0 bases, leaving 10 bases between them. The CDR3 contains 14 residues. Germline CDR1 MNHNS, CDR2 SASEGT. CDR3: CASSQGQMNTEAFF. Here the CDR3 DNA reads TGTGCCAGCAGTCAGGGACAAATGAACACTGAAGCTTTCTTT.

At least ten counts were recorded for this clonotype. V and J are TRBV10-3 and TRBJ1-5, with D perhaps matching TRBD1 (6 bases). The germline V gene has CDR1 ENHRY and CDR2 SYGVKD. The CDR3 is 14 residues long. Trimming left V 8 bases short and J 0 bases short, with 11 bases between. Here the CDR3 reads CAIWDTDSNQPQHF. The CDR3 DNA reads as TGTGCCATCTGGGACACCGATAGCAATCAGCCCCAGCATTTT.

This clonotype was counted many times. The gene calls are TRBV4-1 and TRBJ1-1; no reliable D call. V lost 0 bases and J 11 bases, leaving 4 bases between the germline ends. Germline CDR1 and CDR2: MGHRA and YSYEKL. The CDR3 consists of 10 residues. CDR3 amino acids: CASSQDWAFF. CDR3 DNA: TGCGCCAGCAGCCAAGATTGGGCTTTCTTT.

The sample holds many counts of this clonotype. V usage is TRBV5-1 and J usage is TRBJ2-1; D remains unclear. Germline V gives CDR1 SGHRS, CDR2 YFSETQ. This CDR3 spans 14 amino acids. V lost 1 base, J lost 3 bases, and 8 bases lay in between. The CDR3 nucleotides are TGCGCCAGCAGCTTGATGACGGACTACAATGAGCAGTTCTTC. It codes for CASSLMTDYNEQFF. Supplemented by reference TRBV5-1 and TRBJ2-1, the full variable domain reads KAGVTQTPRYLIKTRGQQVTLSCSPISGHRSVSWYQQTPGQGLQFLFEYFSETQRNKGNFPGRFSGRQFSNSRSEMNVSTLELGDSALYLCASSLMTDYNEQFFGPGTRLTVL.

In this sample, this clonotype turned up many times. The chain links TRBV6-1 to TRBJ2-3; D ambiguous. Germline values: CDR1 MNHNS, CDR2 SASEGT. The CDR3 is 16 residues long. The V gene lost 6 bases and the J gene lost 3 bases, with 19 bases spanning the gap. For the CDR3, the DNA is TGTGCCAGCAGGCCCTGGGCTATCGCTATGACAGATACGCAGTATTTT. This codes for CASRPWAIAMTDTQYF.

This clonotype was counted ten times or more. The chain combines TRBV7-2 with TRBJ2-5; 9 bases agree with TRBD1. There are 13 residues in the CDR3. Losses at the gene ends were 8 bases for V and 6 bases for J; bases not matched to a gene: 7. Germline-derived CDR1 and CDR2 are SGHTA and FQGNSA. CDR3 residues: CASGTGGMKTQYF. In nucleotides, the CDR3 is TGTGCCAGCGGTACAGGGGGCATGAAGACCCAGTACTTC.

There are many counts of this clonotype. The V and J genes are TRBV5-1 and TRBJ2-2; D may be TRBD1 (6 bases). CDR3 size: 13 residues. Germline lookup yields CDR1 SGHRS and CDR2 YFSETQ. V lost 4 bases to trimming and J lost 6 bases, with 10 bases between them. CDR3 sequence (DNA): TGCGCCAGCAGCGCCCAGGGGCCCGGGGAGCTGTTTTTT. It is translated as CASSAQGPGELFF.

The CDR3 DNA reads as TGTGCCCTCAGTCACACGGTCGGAGCGGGGGGGGCGAGGGATACGCAGTATTTT. Protein: CALSHTVGAGGARDTQYF. The genes are TRBV2 and TRBJ2-3; 10 positions agree with TRBD2. This CDR3 spans 18 amino acids. Germline V gene sequence: CDR1 SNHLY, CDR2 FYNNEI. The ends lost 11 bases at V and 6 bases at J; junction bases unmatched: 23.

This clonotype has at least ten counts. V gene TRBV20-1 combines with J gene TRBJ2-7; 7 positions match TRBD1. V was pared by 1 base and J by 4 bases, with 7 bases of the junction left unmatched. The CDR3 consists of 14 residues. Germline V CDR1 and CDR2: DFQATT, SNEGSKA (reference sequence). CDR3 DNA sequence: TGCAGTGCTAGAGTGGTGGGGACAGCATACGAGCAGTACTTC. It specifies CSARVVGTAYEQYF.

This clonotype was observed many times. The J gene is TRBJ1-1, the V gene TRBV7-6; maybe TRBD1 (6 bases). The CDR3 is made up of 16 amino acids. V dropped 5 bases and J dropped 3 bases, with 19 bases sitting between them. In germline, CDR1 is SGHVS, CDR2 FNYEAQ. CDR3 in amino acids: CASSQDRLPGYTEAFF. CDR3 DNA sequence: TGTGCCAGCAGCCAAGACAGGCTCCCTGGATACACTGAAGCTTTCTTT.

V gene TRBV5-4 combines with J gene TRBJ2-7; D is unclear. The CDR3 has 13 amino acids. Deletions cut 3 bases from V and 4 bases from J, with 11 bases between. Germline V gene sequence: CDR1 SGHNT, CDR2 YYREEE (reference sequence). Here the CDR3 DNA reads TGTGCCAGCAGCTCTGGGCCCCCGTACGAGCAGTACTTC. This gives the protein CASSSGPPYEQYF.

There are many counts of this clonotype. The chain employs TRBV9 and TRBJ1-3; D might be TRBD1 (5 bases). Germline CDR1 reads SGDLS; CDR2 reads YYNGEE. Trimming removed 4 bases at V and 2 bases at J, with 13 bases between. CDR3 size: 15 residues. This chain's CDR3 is CASSPSGRAGNTIYF. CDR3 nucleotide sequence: TGTGCCAGCAGCCCTTCGGGCAGGGCTGGAAACACCATATATTTT. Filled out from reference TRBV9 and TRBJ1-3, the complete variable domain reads DSGVTQTPKHLITATGQRVTLRCSPRSGDLSVYWYQQSLDQGLQFLIQYYNGEERAKGNILERFSAQQFPDLHSELNLSSLELGDSALYFCASSPSGRAGNTIYFGEGSWLTVV.

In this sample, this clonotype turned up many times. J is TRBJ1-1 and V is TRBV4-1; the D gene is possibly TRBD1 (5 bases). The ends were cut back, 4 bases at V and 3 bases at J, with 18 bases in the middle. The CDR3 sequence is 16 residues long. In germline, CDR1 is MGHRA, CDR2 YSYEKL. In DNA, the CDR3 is TGCGCCAGCAGCCCACAGGCTACCAAAATGGACACTGAAGCTTTCTTT. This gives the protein CASSPQATKMDTEAFF.

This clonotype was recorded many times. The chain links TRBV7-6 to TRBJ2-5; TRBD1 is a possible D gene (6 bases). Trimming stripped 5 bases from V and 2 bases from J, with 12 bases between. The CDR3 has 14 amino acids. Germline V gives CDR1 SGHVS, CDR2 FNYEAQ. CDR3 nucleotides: TGTGCCAGCAGCCGACAGGTGATGCAAGAGACCCAGTACTTC. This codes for CASSRQVMQETQYF.

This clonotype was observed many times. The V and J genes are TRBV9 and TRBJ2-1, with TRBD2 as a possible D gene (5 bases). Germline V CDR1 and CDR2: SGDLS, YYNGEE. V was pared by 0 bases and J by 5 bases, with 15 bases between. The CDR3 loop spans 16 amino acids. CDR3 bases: TGTGCCAGCAGCGTAGGACCTTCGGGATCGAACAATGAGCAGTTCTTC. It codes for CASSVGPSGSNNEQFF.

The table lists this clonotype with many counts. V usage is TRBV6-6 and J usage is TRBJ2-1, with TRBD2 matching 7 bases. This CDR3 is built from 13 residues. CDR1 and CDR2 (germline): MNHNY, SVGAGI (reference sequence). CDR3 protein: CATGGGPYNEQFF. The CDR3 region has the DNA TGTGCAACGGGCGGGGGACCTTACAATGAGCAGTTCTTC.

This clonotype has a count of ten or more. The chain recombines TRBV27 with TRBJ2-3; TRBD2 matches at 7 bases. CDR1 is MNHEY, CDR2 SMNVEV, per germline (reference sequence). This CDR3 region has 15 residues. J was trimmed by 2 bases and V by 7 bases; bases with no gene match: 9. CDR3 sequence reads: CASNPALAVTDTQYF. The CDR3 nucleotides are TGTGCCAGCAACCCCGCCCTAGCGGTCACAGATACGCAGTATTTT.

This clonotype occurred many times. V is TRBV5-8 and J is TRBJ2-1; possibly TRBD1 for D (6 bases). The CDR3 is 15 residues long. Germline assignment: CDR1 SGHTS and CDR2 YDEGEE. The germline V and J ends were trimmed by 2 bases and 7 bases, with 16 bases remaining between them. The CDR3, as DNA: TGTGCCAGCAGCTTACTATCCGTGAGGGGGAATGAGCAGTTCTTC. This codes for CASSLLSVRGNEQFF. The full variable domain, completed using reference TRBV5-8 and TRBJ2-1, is EAGVTQSPTHLIKTRGQQATLRCSPISGHTSVYWYQQALGLGLQFLLWYDEGEERNRGNFPPRFSGRQFPNYSSELNVNALELEDSALYLCASSLLSVRGNEQFFGPGTRLTVL.

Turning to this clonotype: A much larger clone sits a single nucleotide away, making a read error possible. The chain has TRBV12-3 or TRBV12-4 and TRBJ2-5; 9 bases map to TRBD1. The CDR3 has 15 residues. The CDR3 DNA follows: TGTGCCAGCAGTCCACCGGGACAGGGAAAAGAGGCCCAGTACTTC. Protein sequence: CASSPPGQGKEAQYF.

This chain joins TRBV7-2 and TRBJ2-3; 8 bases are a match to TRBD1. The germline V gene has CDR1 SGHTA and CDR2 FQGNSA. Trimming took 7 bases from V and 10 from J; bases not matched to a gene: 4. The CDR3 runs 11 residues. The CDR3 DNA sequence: TGTGCCAGCACCAAGGACAGGGCGCAGTATTTT. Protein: CASTKDRAQYF.

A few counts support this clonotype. CDR3 coding DNA: TGTGCCAGCAGCTTTGCCCCGGCCGGGAGGGCTGGGTACGAGCAGTACTTC. Protein: CASSFAPAGRAGYEQYF. V is TRBV7-2 and J is TRBJ2-7; 8 bases match TRBD2. After removal of 3 bases from V and 4 bases from J, the junction contained 14 bases not matched to a gene. CDR1 and CDR2 from the germline V gene are SGHTA and FQGNSA. This CDR3 spans 17 amino acids.

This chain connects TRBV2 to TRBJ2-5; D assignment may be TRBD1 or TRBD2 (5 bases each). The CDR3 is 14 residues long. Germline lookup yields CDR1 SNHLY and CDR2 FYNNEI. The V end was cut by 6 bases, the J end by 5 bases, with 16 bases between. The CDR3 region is CASSKGTLGETQYF. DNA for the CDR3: TGTGCCAGCAGCAAAGGGACCTTGGGGGAGACCCAGTACTTC.

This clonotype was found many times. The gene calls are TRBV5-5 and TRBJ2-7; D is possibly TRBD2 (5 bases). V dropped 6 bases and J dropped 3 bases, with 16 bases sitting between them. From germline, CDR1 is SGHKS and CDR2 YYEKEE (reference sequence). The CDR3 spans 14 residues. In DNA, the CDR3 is TGTGCCAGCACCCCGACGGACTCTTTCTACGAGCAGTACTTC. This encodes CASTPTDSFYEQYF.